This T cell receptor beta chain is drawn from a study of T cells expressing NK-cell markers. Study conclusions and caveats: There remained a lack of clarity about HCMV specificity of expanded NKG2C+ T cell clones. Top CD8+ clonotypes included the dominant CD3+CD56+NKG2C+ clonotypes in roughly 6 donors. Once again these clonotypes came out on top in the CD3+CD56-NKG2C+ fraction of a few donors.

Turning to this clonotype: Its matching antigen is unknown.

5'RACE template switching built TCR beta cDNA with unique molecular identifiers. TCRdb re-called the 5' RACE reads and gives one entry per CDR3 protein, without DNA. The sample's table shows tens of thousands of distinct CDR3 sequences. The CDR3 is 16 residues long. Germline assignment: CDR1 MNHEY and CDR2 SVGEGT. What was sequenced was blood T cells: a sorted CD56 or NKG2C T cell subset, CD4+ or CD8+ T cells, or bulk PBMC T cells (not recorded which). This receptor was identified in a woman between 18 and 70 years old in good health. The chain has TRBV6-2 or TRBV6-3 and TRBJ2-1; the TRBD1 assignment by TCRdb is unverifiable without DNA. CDR3 loop: CASSWNGGRGGNEQFF.